This T cell receptor beta chain was retrieved from a study of cytomegalovirus exposure and HLA in healthy donors. Study-wide context: Researchers found that about 84% of around 400 genotyped donors fell within the Caucasian-associated ancestry cluster.

Details on this clone: Its antigen is still unknown.

Healthy bone marrow donors made up the donors. This CDR3 has 15 residues. J gave up 4 bases and V 3 bases, and 8 bases lay outside the gene matches. Germline CDR1 reads SGHTA; CDR2 reads FQGNSA. PCR primers comprised 60 Vbeta and 13 Jbeta primers. This table comes from immunoSEQ multiplex PCR, and its TCRdb copy is limited to in-frame clones, with some not included. The sample lists approximately 160,000 clones; about 65% were seen once. Findings and caveats of the study: Productive rates of about 87% or about 30% were seen for most TCR beta V segments in an earlier analysis.

This chain links TRBV7-2 with TRBJ2-5; 7 bases align to TRBD1. The origin of this receptor is a woman under 30 in good health and CMV-seropositive. Sequenced input: PBMCs. The CDR3 DNA sequence: TGTGCCAGCAGCTTTACCGACAGGGTAGGAGAGACCCAGTACTTC. This gives the protein CASSFTDRVGETQYF.